This TCR beta chain appears in the sequencing data of a study of Graves' ophthalmopathy and Graves' hyperthyroidism. RNA transcripts provided the template for amplifying TCR beta CDR3 regions. The first-round RT-PCR employed HTBI primers together with the Qiagen OneStep RT-PCR kit. A multiplex PCR was then performed as the second round. Using its own MiXCR run on the multiplex PCR reads, TCRdb lists one record per CDR3 protein. Of about 480,000 distinct CDR3 sequences in the sample, roughly an eighth are singletons; the top ten hold 9.5% to 10%. Germline V gene data show CDR1 as ENHRY and CDR2 as SYGVKD. V was shortened by 2 bases and J by 4 bases, with 3 bases between the two germline ends. There are 12 residues in the CDR3. Presentation of ophthalmopathy in the donors involved moderate-to-severe activity, CAS ≥3, NOSPECS ≥4 and a duration under 3 months. If patients had other autoimmune diseases, uncontrolled infections, pregnancy or lactation, they were excluded.

Many counts were recorded for this clonotype. The antigen remains undetermined. Study outcomes and limitations: In blood, most expanded thyroid clonotypes above 0.001 frequency were also detected.

Sequenced input: blood. The TCR originated in a woman aged 25 to 39 with Graves' ophthalmopathy. V and J are TRBV10-3 and TRBJ1-5; D remains unclear. CDR3 sequence: CAISEGNQPQHF. The CDR3 DNA reads TGTGCCATCAGTGAGGGTAATCAGCCCCAGCATTTT.